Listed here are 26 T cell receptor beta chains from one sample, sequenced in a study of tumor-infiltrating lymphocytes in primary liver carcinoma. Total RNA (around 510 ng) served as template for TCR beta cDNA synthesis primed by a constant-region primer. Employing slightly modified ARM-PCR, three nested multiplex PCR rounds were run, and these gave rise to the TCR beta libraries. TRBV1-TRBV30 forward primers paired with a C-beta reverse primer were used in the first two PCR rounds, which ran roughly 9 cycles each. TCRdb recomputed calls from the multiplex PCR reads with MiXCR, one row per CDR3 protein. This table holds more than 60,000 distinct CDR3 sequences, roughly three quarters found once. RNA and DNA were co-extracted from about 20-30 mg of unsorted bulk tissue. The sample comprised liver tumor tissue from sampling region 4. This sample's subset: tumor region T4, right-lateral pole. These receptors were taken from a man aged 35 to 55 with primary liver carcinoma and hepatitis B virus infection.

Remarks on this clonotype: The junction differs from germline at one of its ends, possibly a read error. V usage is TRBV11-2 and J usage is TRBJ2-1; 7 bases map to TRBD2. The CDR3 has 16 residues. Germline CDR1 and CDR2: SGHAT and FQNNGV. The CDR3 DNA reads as TGTGTCAGCAGCTTGGATATCGGACTAGTCGTGGGTGAGCAGTTCTTC. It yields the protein CVSSLDIGLVVGEQFF. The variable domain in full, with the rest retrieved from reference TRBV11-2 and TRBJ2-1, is EAGVAQSPRYKIIEKRQSVAFWCNPISGHATLYWYQQILGQGPKLLIQFQNNGVVDDSQLPKDRFSAERLKGVDSTLKIQPAKLEDSAVYLCVSSLDIGLVVGEQFFGPGTRLTVL.

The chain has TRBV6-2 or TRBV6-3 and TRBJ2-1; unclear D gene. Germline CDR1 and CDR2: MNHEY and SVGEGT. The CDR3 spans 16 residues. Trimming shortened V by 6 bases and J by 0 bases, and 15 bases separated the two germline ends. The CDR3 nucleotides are TGTGCCAGCAGAGCCCTGGACGTAAGCTCCTACAATGAGCAGTTCTTC. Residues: CASRALDVSSYNEQFF.

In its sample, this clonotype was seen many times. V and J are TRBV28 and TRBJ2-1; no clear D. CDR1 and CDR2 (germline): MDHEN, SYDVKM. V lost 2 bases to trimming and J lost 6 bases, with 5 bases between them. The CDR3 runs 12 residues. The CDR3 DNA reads TGTGCCAGCAGTTTAATCCTCAATGAGCAGTTCTTC. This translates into CASSLILNEQFF. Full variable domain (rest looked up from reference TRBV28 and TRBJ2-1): DVKVTQSSRYLVKRTGEKVFLECVQDMDHENMFWYRQDPGLGLRLIYFSYDVKMKEKGDIPEGYSVSREKKERFSLILESASTNQTSMYLCASSLILNEQFFGPGTRLTVL.

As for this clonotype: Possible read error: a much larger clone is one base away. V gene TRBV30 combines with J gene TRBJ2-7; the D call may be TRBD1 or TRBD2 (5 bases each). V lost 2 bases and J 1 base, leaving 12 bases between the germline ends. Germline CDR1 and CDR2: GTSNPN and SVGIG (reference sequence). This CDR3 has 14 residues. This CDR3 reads CAWSNGTTSYEQYF. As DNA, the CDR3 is TGTGCCTGGAGTAATGGGACCACATCCTACGAGCAGTACTTC.

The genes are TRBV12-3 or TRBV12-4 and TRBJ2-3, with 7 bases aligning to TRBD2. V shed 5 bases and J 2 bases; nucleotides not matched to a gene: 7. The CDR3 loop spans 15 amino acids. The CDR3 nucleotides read TGTGCCAGCAGTAAGGCAGCGGGGATCACAGATACGCAGTATTTT. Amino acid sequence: CASSKAAGITDTQYF.

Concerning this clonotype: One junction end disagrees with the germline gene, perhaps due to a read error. The CDR3 DNA follows: TGTCCCAGCAGCTTAGAGGGGAACACCGGGGAGCTGCTTTTT. It yields the protein CPSSLEGNTGELLF. The chain uses TRBV11-1 and TRBJ2-2, with D perhaps TRBD1 or TRBD2 (5 bases each). The germline V gene has CDR1 SGHAT and CDR2 FQDESV (reference sequence). The CDR3 is made up of 14 amino acids. Together with reference TRBV11-1 and TRBJ2-2, the CDR3 gives the full variable domain: EAEVAQSPRYKITEKSQAVAFWCDPISGHATLYWYRQILGQGPELLVQFQDESVVDDSQLPKDRFSAERLKGVDSTLKIQPAELGDSAMYLCPSSLEGNTGELLFGEGSRLTVL.

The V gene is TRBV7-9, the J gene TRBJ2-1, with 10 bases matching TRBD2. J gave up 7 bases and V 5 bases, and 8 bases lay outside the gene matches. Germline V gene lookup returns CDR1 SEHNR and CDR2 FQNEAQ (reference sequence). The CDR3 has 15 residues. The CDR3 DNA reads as TGTGCCAGCAGCCTCCCGGGTAGCGGGAGGAATGAGCAGTTCTTC. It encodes CASSLPGSGRNEQFF.

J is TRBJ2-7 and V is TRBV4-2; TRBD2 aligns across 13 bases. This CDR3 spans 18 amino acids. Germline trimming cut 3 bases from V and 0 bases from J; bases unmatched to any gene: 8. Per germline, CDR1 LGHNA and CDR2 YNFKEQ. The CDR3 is CASSHERLAGGLSYEQYF. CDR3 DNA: TGTGCCAGCAGCCATGAGAGACTAGCGGGAGGCCTCTCCTACGAGCAGTACTTC.

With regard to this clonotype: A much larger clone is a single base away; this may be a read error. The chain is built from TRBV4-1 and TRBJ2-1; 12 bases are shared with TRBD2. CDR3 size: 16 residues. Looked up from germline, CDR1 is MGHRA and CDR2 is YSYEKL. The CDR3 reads CASNQVGTSGYNEQSF. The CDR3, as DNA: TGCGCCAGCAACCAAGTCGGGACTAGCGGGTACAATGAGCAGTCCTTC.

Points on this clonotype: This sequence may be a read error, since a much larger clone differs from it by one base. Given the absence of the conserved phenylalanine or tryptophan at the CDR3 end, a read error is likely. The CDR3 DNA reads as TGTGCCAGCAGCTTACGGAGGGCCCAAGAGACCCAGTACATC. It translates to CASSLRRAQETQYI. The chain links TRBV7-8 to TRBJ2-5; a weak D match, TRBD2 (6 bases). CDR1 SGHVS and CDR2 FQNEAQ come from the germline V gene. CDR3 length equals 14 residues. Trimming took 2 bases from V and 1 from J, leaving 8 bases between them.

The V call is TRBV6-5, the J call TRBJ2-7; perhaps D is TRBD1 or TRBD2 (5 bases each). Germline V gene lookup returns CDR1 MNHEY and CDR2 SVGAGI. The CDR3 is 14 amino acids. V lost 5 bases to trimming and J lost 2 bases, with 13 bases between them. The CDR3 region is CASSRSRGAYEQYF. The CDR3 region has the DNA TGTGCCAGCAGTCGCAGTAGGGGAGCCTACGAGCAGTACTTC.

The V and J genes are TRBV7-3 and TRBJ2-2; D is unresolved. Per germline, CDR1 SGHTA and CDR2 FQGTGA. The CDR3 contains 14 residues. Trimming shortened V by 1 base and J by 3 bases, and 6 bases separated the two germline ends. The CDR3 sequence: CASSLSADTGELFF. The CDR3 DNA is TGTGCCAGCAGCTTAAGTGCGGACACCGGGGAGCTGTTTTTT.

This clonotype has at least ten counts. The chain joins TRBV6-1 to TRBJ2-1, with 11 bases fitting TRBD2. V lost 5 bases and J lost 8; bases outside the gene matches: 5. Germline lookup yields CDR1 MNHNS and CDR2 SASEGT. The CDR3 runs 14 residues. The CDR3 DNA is TGTGCCAGCAGTTTTAGCGGGGGGGGGGATGAGCAGTTCTTC. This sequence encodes CASSFSGGGDEQFF.

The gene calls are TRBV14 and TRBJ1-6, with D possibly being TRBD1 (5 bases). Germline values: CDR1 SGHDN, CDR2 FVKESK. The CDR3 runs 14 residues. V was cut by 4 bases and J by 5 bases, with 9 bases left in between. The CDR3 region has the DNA TGTGCCAGCAGCCCGTGGGGGGATAATTCACCCCTCCACTTT. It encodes CASSPWGDNSPLHF. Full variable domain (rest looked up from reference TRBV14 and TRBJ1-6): EAGVTQFPSHSVIEKGQTVTLRCDPISGHDNLYWYRRVMGKEIKFLLHFVKESKQDESGMPNNRFLAERTGGTYSTLKVQPAELEDSGVYFCASSPWGDNSPLHFGNGTRLTVT.

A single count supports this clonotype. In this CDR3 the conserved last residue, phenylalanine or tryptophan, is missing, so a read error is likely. In DNA form, the CDR3 reads TGCGCCAGCAACCAGGAGGGGTTCTACAATGAGCAGTTCTCC. This codes for CASNQEGFYNEQFS. V gene TRBV4-1 combines with J gene TRBJ2-1; perhaps TRBD2 as D (6 bases). CDR1 MGHRA and CDR2 YSYEKL come from the germline V gene. V dropped 7 bases and J dropped 3 bases, with 13 bases sitting between them. This CDR3 is built from 14 residues.

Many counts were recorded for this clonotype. The CDR3 protein is CASSLEAGGYGYTF. The CDR3 region has the DNA TGTGCCAGCAGCTTAGAGGCAGGGGGCTATGGCTACACCTTC. This rearrangement joins TRBV7-9 to TRBJ1-2; 7 positions match TRBD1. The CDR3 sequence is 14 residues long. Trimming took 1 base from V and 4 from J; bases not matched to a gene: 3. Germline V gives CDR1 SEHNR, CDR2 FQNEAQ (reference sequence).

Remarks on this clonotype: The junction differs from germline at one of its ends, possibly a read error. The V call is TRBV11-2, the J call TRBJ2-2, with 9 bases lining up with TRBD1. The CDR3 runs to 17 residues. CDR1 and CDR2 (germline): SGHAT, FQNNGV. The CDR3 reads CANSSDRDRVGTGKLFF. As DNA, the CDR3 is TGTGCCAACAGCTCTGATCGGGACAGGGTCGGCACCGGGAAGCTGTTTTTT.

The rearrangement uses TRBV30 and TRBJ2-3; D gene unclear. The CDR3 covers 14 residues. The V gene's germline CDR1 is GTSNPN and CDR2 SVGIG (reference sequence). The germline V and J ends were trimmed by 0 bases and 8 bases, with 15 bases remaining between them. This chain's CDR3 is CAWSVRLLGGTQYF. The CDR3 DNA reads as TGTGCCTGGAGTGTACGTCTTCTCGGTGGTACGCAGTATTTT.

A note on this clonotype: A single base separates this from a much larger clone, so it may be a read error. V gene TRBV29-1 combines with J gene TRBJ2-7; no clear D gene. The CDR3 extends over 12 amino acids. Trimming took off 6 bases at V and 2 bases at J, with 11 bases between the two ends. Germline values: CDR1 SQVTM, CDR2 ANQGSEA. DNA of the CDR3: TGCAGCGTGATAGTTCCACCCTACGAGCAGTACTTC. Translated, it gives CSVIVPPYEQYF.

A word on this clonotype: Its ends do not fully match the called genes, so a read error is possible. CDR3: CSSSPGQGFYGYTF. The CDR3 nucleotides are TGTTCCAGCAGTCCGGGACAGGGTTTCTATGGCTACACCTTC. The chain has TRBV28 and TRBJ1-2, with 9 bases identical to TRBD1. The CDR3 has 14 residues. Looked up from germline, CDR1 is MDHEN and CDR2 is SYDVKM.

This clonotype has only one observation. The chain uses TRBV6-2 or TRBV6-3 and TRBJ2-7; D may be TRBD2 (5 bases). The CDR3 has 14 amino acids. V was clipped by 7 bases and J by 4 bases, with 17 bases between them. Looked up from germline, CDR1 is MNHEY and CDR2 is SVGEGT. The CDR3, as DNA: TGTGCCAGCACTTCCGGACTCGATACTTACGAGCAGTACTTC. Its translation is CASTSGLDTYEQYF.

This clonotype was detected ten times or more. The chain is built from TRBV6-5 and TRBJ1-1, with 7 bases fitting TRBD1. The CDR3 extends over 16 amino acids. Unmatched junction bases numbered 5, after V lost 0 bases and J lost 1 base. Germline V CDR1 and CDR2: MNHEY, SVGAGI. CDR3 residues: CASSYSTWDRNTEAFF. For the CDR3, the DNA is TGTGCCAGCAGTTACTCTACCTGGGACAGGAACACTGAAGCTTTCTTT.

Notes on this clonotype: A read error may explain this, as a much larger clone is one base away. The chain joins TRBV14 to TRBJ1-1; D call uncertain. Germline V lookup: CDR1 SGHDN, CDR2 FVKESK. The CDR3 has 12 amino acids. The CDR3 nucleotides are TGTGCCTGCAGCCGATCAGGTTCTGAAGCTTTCTTT. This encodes CACSRSGSEAFF. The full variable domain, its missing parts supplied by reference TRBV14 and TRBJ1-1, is EAGVTQFPSHSVIEKGQTVTLRCDPISGHDNLYWYRRVMGKEIKFLLHFVKESKQDESGMPNNRFLAERTGGTYSTLKVQPAELEDSGVYFCACSRSGSEAFFGQGTRLTVV.

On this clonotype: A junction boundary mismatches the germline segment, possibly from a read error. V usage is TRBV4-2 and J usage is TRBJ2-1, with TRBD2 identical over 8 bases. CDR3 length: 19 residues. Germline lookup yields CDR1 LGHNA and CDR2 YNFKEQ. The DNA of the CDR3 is TGTGCCAGCAGCCAACGACTAGCGAGGTTAGATAGCTCCTACGATGAGCAGTTCTTC. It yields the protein CASSQRLARLDSSYDEQFF.

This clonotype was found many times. DNA for the CDR3: TGTGCCAGCAGCTTAGAACGGGAGGGTATTTACAATGAGCAGTTCTTC. This gives the protein CASSLEREGIYNEQFF. This chain joins TRBV7-8 and TRBJ2-1; 8 nucleotides line up with TRBD2. The germline gives CDR1 SGHVS, CDR2 FQNEAQ. V lost 1 base and J lost 4; bases outside the gene matches: 6. The CDR3 runs 16 residues.

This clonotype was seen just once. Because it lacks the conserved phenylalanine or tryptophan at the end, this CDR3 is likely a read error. The CDR3 DNA follows: TGTACCAGCAGCGAGCGGGACAGGCACACAGATACGCAGTATTCT. Protein sequence: CTSSERDRHTDTQYS. J is TRBJ2-3 and V is TRBV11-2; weak D call: TRBD1 (8 bases). CDR3 length equals 15 residues. Germline lookup yields CDR1 SGHAT and CDR2 FQNNGV.